The 14 T cell receptor beta chains below were found in one sample sequenced in a study of shared clonotypes between healthy human individuals. Data came from immunoSEQ multiplex PCR; TCRdb stores just in-frame clones and leaves some out. Of 2 million to 3 million clones listed, under 95% are singletons. The sample taken for sequencing was naive CD4+ T cells from PBMCs. Indicated subset: CD45RA+ positively selected. The receptors originated from a man aged 18 to 29 in good health. Some clones in this sample may be carry-over from other donors' samples.

The chain joins TRBV28 to TRBJ1-6; the D is unclear. V lost 6 bases, J lost 0 bases, and 12 bases lay in between. Per the germline V gene, CDR1 is MDHEN and CDR2 is SYDVKM. The CDR3 consists of 16 residues. CDR3 bases: TGTGCCAGCAGCGAGGACCGTAGCTCCTATAATTCACCCCTCCACTTT. As protein: CASSEDRSSYNSPLHF.

The chain recombines TRBV7-9 with TRBJ2-5; 8 nucleotides match TRBD1. The germline CDR1 and CDR2 sequences are SEHNR and FQNEAQ (reference sequence). The CDR3 contains 17 residues. After removal of 1 base from V and 5 bases from J, the junction contained 12 bases not matched to a gene. CDR3 region: CASSLGSGGQGLETQYF. In nucleotides, the CDR3 is TGTGCCAGCAGCTTAGGTTCTGGTGGACAGGGCCTGGAGACCCAGTACTTC.

Comment on this clone: This specimen includes other DNA sequences encoding the same CDR3. The chain carries TRBV18 and TRBJ2-1; 10 nucleotides agree with TRBD2. The CDR3 consists of 16 residues. CDR1 and CDR2 (germline): KGHSH, LQKENI. The V segment lost 3 bases and the J segment 4 bases; nucleotides outside the gene matches: 6. This CDR3 is CASSPLAGVSYNEQFF. CDR3 nucleotide sequence: TGTGCCAGCTCACCCCTAGCGGGGGTGTCATACAATGAGCAGTTCTTC.

In this sample, this clone turned up once. This sample includes further DNA sequences coding for the same CDR3. The chain has TRBV6-6 and TRBJ1-1; D is uncertain. Germline V gene lookup returns CDR1 MNHNY and CDR2 SVGAGI (reference sequence). This CDR3 has 16 residues. Trimming cost V 7 bases and J 0 bases, with 18 bases left between them. CDR3 protein: CASIGRTPLMNTEAFF. CDR3 coding DNA: TGTGCCAGCATAGGACGTACCCCGTTAATGAACACTGAAGCTTTCTTT.

The chain combines TRBV11-2 with TRBJ2-7; 10 nucleotides agree with TRBD1. Trimming at V came to 4 bases and at J to 5 bases, leaving 5 bases not matched to a gene. In germline, CDR1 is SGHAT, CDR2 FQNNGV. The CDR3 sequence is 14 residues long. The CDR3 nucleotides read TGTGCCAGCAGCTCGAGGGACAGGGGCGACGAGCAGTACTTC. Amino acids: CASSSRDRGDEQYF.

The gene calls are TRBV11-3 and TRBJ2-3; 10 bases map to TRBD2. This CDR3 comprises 19 residues. The germline gives CDR1 SGHNT, CDR2 YENEEA. J was trimmed by 6 bases and V by 1 base; bases with no gene match: 16. CDR3 residues: CASSLGLAGFNRGLDTQYF. As DNA, the CDR3 is TGTGCCAGCAGCTTAGGACTAGCGGGTTTCAACCGGGGTCTGGATACGCAGTATTTT.

The V gene is TRBV10-3, the J gene TRBJ2-7; D unresolved. There are 14 residues in the CDR3. Germline assignment: CDR1 ENHRY and CDR2 SYGVKD. The V end lost 2 bases, the J end lost 7 bases, and 15 bases lay between the germline ends. The CDR3 DNA is TGTGCCATCAGTGAGAGGAGAAGCATTGGGGAGCAGTACTTC. This sequence encodes CAISERRSIGEQYF.

Comment on this clone: Distinct nucleotide sequences in the sample also encode this CDR3. The CDR3: CASSLVAGTYNEQFF. The DNA for the CDR3 is TGCGCCAGCAGCTTGGTAGCGGGAACCTACAATGAGCAGTTCTTC. The rearrangement uses TRBV5-1 and TRBJ2-1; 8 nucleotides align to TRBD2. The V and J ends lost 0 bases and 2 bases, in that order; junction bases with no gene match: 1. The CDR3 runs 15 residues. Per the germline V gene, CDR1 is SGHRS and CDR2 is YFSETQ.

The rearrangement links TRBV15 to TRBJ2-3; 10 bases map to TRBD2. V lost 0 bases to trimming and J lost 0 bases; unmatched junction nucleotides: 12. Germline CDR1 LNHNV, CDR2 YYDKDF (reference sequence). The CDR3 extends over 20 amino acids. CDR3 protein: CATSRDITSGVHLSTDTQYF. CDR3 DNA sequence: TGTGCCACCAGCAGAGATATTACTAGCGGGGTACACCTTAGCACAGATACGCAGTATTTT.

The chain combines TRBV6-5 with TRBJ1-1; D may be TRBD1 (5 bases). V lost 5 bases, J lost 5 bases, and 15 bases lay in between. The germline gives CDR1 MNHEY, CDR2 SVGAGI. The CDR3 consists of 14 residues. This CDR3 is CASSKLLGETEAFF. The DNA of the CDR3 is TGTGCCAGCAGTAAACTATTGGGGGAGACTGAAGCTTTCTTT.

The rearrangement uses TRBV5-1 and TRBJ1-2; D is ambiguous. The CDR3 totals 15 residues. Between the trimmed V and J ends, which lost 5 bases and 5 bases, there was a span of 19 bases. Germline loops: CDR1 SGHRS, CDR2 YFSETQ. The CDR3 sequence is CASRYDTAGVYGYTF. CDR3 in DNA: TGCGCCAGCAGATACGATACAGCGGGAGTTTATGGCTACACCTTC.

The chain carries TRBV6-5 and TRBJ2-1; 11 nucleotides align to TRBD2. Germline assignment: CDR1 MNHEY and CDR2 SVGAGI. Losses at the gene ends were 6 bases for V and 2 bases for J; bases not matched to a gene: 3. The CDR3 is 15 residues long. CDR3 DNA sequence: TGTGCCAGCAGAGAGACTAGCGGGACCTACAATGAGCAGTTCTTC. This translates into CASRETSGTYNEQFF.

The gene calls are TRBV7-2 and TRBJ2-3; 8 bases map to TRBD2. V shed 3 bases, J shed 4 bases, and the junction held 6 bases outside the gene matches. This CDR3 has 15 residues. Germline values: CDR1 SGHTA, CDR2 FQGNSA. In DNA, the CDR3 is TGTGCCAGCAGCTTGGAGGTCGGGAGGGCAGATACGCAGTATTTT. It translates to CASSLEVGRADTQYF.

The chain combines TRBV5-4 with TRBJ2-1; D might be TRBD2 (6 bases). The CDR3 length is 15 residues. In germline, CDR1 is SGHNT, CDR2 YYREEE (reference sequence). V gave up 1 base and J gave up 5 bases, with 13 bases separating them. This CDR3 is CASSLLPGADNEQFF. Here the CDR3 DNA reads TGTGCCAGCAGCTTGCTACCGGGAGCAGACAATGAGCAGTTCTTC. The complete variable domain, with remaining parts taken from reference TRBV5-4 and TRBJ2-1, reads ETGVTQSPTHLIKTRGQQVTLRCSSQSGHNTVSWYQQALGQGPQFIFQYYREEENGRGNFPPRFSGLQFPNYSSELNVNALELDDSALYLCASSLLPGADNEQFFGPGTRLTVL.